This T cell receptor (beta chain) is from a study of beta chain features in type 1 diabetes. Investigators reverse transcribed all isolated RNA, so they sequenced expressed TCRB transcripts. Generated by immunoSEQ multiplex PCR, the TCRdb table keeps only in-frame clones and is missing some. The sample lists a few hundred thousand clones, around a fifth occurring once. General study findings and limits: Type 1 diabetes patients had VDJ junctions that carried fewer insertions and more deletions.

After removal of 6 bases from V and 6 bases from J, the junction contained 5 bases not matched to a gene. Germline CDR1 reads ENHRY; CDR2 reads SYGVKD. The CDR3 runs 14 residues. This clone was detected a few times. What it binds is unknown. This chain joins TRBV10-3 and TRBJ1-4; 9 bases line up with TRBD1. The specimen was naive CD4+ T cells from blood. The receptor was isolated from a woman under 30 in good health. CDR3: CAISRQGGDEKLFF. Written as DNA, the CDR3 is TGTGCCATCAGCCGACAGGGGGGCGATGAAAAACTGTTTTTT.